This T cell receptor (beta chain) was observed in a study of blood T cell repertoires in COVID-19 (dated by TCRdb to 2018 to 2020). Describing the broader study: Samples covering the acute and convalescent phases of COVID-19 were provided by collaborators in the United States, Italy and Spain. Deeply sampled blood TCRbeta repertoires from subjects exposed to, actively infected with, or recovered from COVID-19 were included in the dataset. The material from the prospective study consisted of cDNA or gDNA derived from T cells, B-cell-depleted T cells, or PBMCs. The samples were drawn from the first 160 participants of the ongoing ImmuneRACE study and from 1,254 subjects provided by 6 global collaborators. The repertoires were released in a freely available public database intended as a resource for research on the immune response to SARS-CoV-2. A de-identified subject ID, COVID-19 status, age in years and sex were almost always included in the sample metadata. Where HLA class I and class II types were available, the types were taken from metadata supplied by the sample provider, not from assay-based typing. What the study reported, not specific to this receptor: The amount of clinical and demographic metadata varied by source and participant and was provided uncurated.

The immunoSEQ Assay, a bias-controlled multiplex PCR, was used to amplify TCRbeta CDR3 regions from genomic DNA. From the authors' description of their analysis: Nucleated cell counts per sample were estimated from amplification of reference gene primers within the assay. To quantify the absolute abundance of each unique TCRbeta CDR3 rearrangement, sequence reads were collapsed and filtered. For each sample, productive Simpson clonality was calculated as the square root of Simpson's diversity index across productive rearrangements. Held by TCRdb, this immuneACCESS table contains in-frame sequences only and omits some clones. Under half of the omission traces to an unresolved V gene where checked; the cause of the rest is unknown. The DNA was the basis for D and trimming; V, J and clone size are from that table. The table for this sample lists 300,000 or so clones; 80% to 90% of them were counted only once. The ten largest clones capture about 10% of the sample.

This clone was observed a few times. What this receptor recognizes is not known. Within one base of it there is no much larger clone, and no base qualities were kept. Participants in the prospective study were aged roughly 18 to 89 years, lived in 20 to 30 United States geographic areas, and enrolled through a virtual design. Cohort assignment in the prospective study relied on participant-reported clinical history from a screening survey and a study questionnaire. Recovered participants in ImmuneRACE Cohort 3 were defined by two consecutive negative NP/OP PCR tests, clearance by a healthcare professional, or resolution of symptoms. In the prospective study, mobile phlebotomists collected whole blood, serum and a nasopharyngeal or oropharyngeal swab from each participant. Prospective study participants could optionally give additional blood draws and questionnaires over an approximately two-month period. Prospective study blood samples were shipped either frozen or at room temperature before DNA extraction.

The receptor comes from a woman under 30 who had recovered from COVID-19. The specimen sequenced was PBMCs or T cells enriched from blood (not recorded which).

The CDR3 region has the sequence CASSLRESADTQYF. The bases read TGTGCCAGCAGCTTGAGAGAATCGGCAGATACGCAGTATTTT. In this chain, TRBV5-6 is recombined with TRBJ2-3; there is no confident call for the D gene. The CDR3 sequence holds 14 residues, the cysteine and phenylalanine included. Only the CDR3 portion is preserved as DNA: 42 bases, with reading frame beginning at the first base. Reading the germline V gene gives CDR1 SGHDT and CDR2 YYEEEE. The V end loses 1 base and the J end loses 4 bases, and a stretch of 10 bases separates them.